One and the same sample provided the 9 T cell receptor beta chains below, sequenced in a study of post-analysis software for immune sequencing data. Study-wide results and limits: A handful of TRBV segments were significantly more frequent in patients than in controls. TRBV5-6, TRBV5-1 and TRBV20-1 were among these segments.

For these TCRs, the target antigens are not known. Tagging with unique molecular identifiers was a feature of the TCR beta cDNA libraries. TCRdb used MiXCR to reprocess the PCR reads, holding one entry per CDR3 protein. The sample lists hundreds of thousands of distinct CDR3 sequences; roughly three fifths were seen once. Sequences were obtained from blood. These receptors were taken from a girl aged 2 to 9 with multiple sclerosis.

The chain joins TRBV10-3 to TRBJ2-2; D remains unclear. Germline V gives CDR1 ENHRY, CDR2 SYGVKD. Trimming left V 6 bases short and J 6 bases short, with 17 bases between. CDR3 size: 15 residues. This CDR3 reads CAISPAKGNPGELFF. The DNA of the CDR3 is TGTGCCATCAGCCCGGCCAAGGGTAACCCCGGGGAGCTGTTTTTT.

This chain joins TRBV4-1 and TRBJ2-5; either TRBD1 or TRBD2 may fit D (5 bases each). The J call may be incorrect, as the DNA end agrees better with TRBJ2-7. Per germline, CDR1 MGHRA and CDR2 YSYEKL. CDR3 length: 14 amino acids. CDR3 amino acids: CASSQVRGRNEQYF. The CDR3 nucleotides read TGCGCCAGCAGCCAAGTTAGGGGACGAAACGAGCAGTACTTC.

Only one count was recorded for this clonotype. This chain uses TRBV11-2 with TRBJ2-5; no clear D gene. The germline V gene has CDR1 SGHAT and CDR2 FQNNGV. V lost 3 bases and J lost 1, with 6 bases in between. The length of the CDR3 is 13 residues. CDR3 residues: CASSLFVQETQYF. CDR3 in DNA: TGTGCCAGCAGCTTGTTCGTCCAAGAGACCCAGTACTTC.

The rearrangement joins TRBV12-3 or TRBV12-4 to TRBJ1-5; TRBD1 aligns across 8 bases. The CDR3 has 15 residues. V shed 3 bases, J shed 6 bases, and the junction held 7 bases outside the gene matches. The CDR3 loop is CASSFRGRTGQPQHF. The CDR3 DNA is TGTGCCAGCAGTTTCAGGGGGCGAACGGGTCAGCCCCAGCATTTT.

V usage is TRBV20-1 and J usage is TRBJ1-6; a weak D match, TRBD1 (5 bases). The CDR3 loop spans 13 amino acids. Trimming took off 4 bases at V and 7 bases at J, with 11 bases between the two ends. Germline assignment: CDR1 DFQATT and CDR2 SNEGSKA (reference sequence). CDR3 amino acids: CSAIAGMNSPLHF. In nucleotides, the CDR3 is TGCAGTGCTATTGCAGGGATGAATTCACCCCTCCACTTT.

This clonotype was recorded a few times. This chain joins TRBV5-5 and TRBJ2-2, with unresolved D. Germline V CDR1 and CDR2: SGHKS, YYEKEE (reference sequence). This CDR3 is built from 13 residues. The V gene lost 1 base and the J gene lost 7 bases, with 8 bases spanning the gap. Written as DNA, the CDR3 is TGTGCCAGCAGCTTGAACATATTCGGGGAGCTGTTTTTT. Translation gives CASSLNIFGELFF.

J is TRBJ1-1 and V is TRBV9; no firm D call. V was clipped by 2 bases and J by 0 bases, with 8 bases between them. The germline V gene has CDR1 SGDLS and CDR2 YYNGEE. The CDR3 runs 14 residues. As DNA, the CDR3 is TGTGCCAGCAGCGTTACAACTCTGAACACTGAAGCTTTCTTT. Amino acid sequence: CASSVTTLNTEAFF.

This clonotype showed up just once. The V gene is TRBV29-1, the J gene TRBJ2-7, with 10 bases identical to TRBD1. V shed 7 bases and J 5 bases; nucleotides not matched to a gene: 8. There are 13 residues in the CDR3. Germline CDR1 SQVTM, CDR2 ANQGSEA. CDR3 DNA sequence: TGCAGCGCCACCGGGACAGGGGCCCACGAGCAGTACTTC. Its translation: CSATGTGAHEQYF.

The rearrangement joins TRBV7-9 to TRBJ2-4; D may be TRBD2 (6 bases). The J call may be incorrect, as the DNA end agrees better with TRBJ2-7. Germline CDR1 and CDR2: SEHNR and FQNEAQ (reference sequence). The CDR3 sequence is 15 residues long. CDR3 in amino acids: CASSSSSEKFYEQYF. CDR3 nucleotide sequence: TGTGCCAGCAGCTCCTCTAGCGAAAAATTCTACGAGCAGTACTTC.